A single sample is the source of the 23 T cell receptor beta chains below, sequenced in a study of blood T cells in healthy people across ages (dated by TCRdb to the mid-2010s). The method behind the library was 5' RACE. The sequencer listed for this sample is Illumina HiSeq 2500. A second PCR of roughly 7 to 11 cycles was performed with a sample-barcoded 5' primer and a J-beta primer mix. Using fastp at Q25 and MiXCR, TCRdb reprocessed the public reads and kept productive beta chains. All rows with the same CDR3 protein become a single entry with the most common DNA and genes. The sample table contains some 1.7 million distinct CDR3 sequences; only one count was recorded for 28% of them. The top ten constitute over 7% of the sample. Specimen: blood. The receptors come from a woman in her 30s in good health.

There are a few counts of this clonotype. The chain combines TRBV27 with TRBJ2-5; the D gene could be TRBD1 or TRBD2 (7 bases each). V lost 4 bases and J lost 5, with 17 bases in between. The CDR3 covers 15 residues. Germline CDR1 is MNHEY and CDR2 is SMNVEV (reference sequence). The CDR3 DNA sequence: TGTGCCAGCAGTTCCAGGGGGAGGGGAAGGGAGACCCAGTACTTC. Translated, it gives CASSSRGRGRETQYF.

V usage is TRBV29-1 and J usage is TRBJ2-7; 10 bases line up with TRBD1. V was pared by 5 bases and J by 3 bases, with 7 bases of the junction left unmatched. This CDR3 contains 14 residues. Germline CDR1 is SQVTM and CDR2 is ANQGSEA. The CDR3, as DNA: TGCAGCGTTTATCGGACAGGGGGGTTCTACGAGCAGTACTTC. Translation: CSVYRTGGFYEQYF.

Of note for this clonotype: This clone may be a read error of a much larger clone one base away. The gene calls are TRBV6-5 and TRBJ2-1, with D perhaps being TRBD1 or TRBD2 (5 bases each). The CDR3 contains 16 residues. Germline values: CDR1 MNHEY, CDR2 SVGAGI. Here the CDR3 DNA reads TGTGCCAGCAGTCACTCGAGGGGTTGGGGCTACAATGAGCAGTTCTTC. The encoded protein is CASSHSRGWGYNEQFF.

The chain couples TRBV4-1 to TRBJ2-7, with a tentative D call TRBD2 (6 bases). The J call is in doubt because the DNA end fits TRBJ2-5 better. This CDR3 spans 15 amino acids. Germline CDR1 is MGHRA and CDR2 is YSYEKL. CDR3 region: CASSQEVGGSKTQYF. CDR3 coding DNA: TGCGCCAGCAGCCAAGAGGTCGGGGGATCGAAGACCCAGTACTTC.

This clonotype was found a few times. The J gene is TRBJ2-7, the V gene TRBV5-1; 10 positions agree with TRBD2. This CDR3 is built from 15 residues. The V segment lost 4 bases and the J segment 0 bases; nucleotides outside the gene matches: 4. The germline V gene has CDR1 SGHRS and CDR2 YFSETQ. CDR3 sequence: CASSISGGPSYEQYF. The CDR3 DNA reads as TGCGCCAGCAGCATTAGCGGGGGGCCCTCCTACGAGCAGTACTTC.

In its sample, this clonotype was seen many times. The V and J genes are TRBV2 and TRBJ2-3; TRBD1 agrees at 7 bases. The CDR3 loop spans 14 amino acids. The J segment lost 2 bases and the V segment lost 6 bases, leaving 5 bases of the junction unmatched. Germline CDR1 SNHLY, CDR2 FYNNEI. The CDR3 sequence is CASSETGYTDTQYF. The CDR3 nucleotides read TGTGCCAGCAGCGAGACAGGGTACACAGATACGCAGTATTTT. Combining the CDR3 with reference TRBV2 and TRBJ2-3 gives the whole variable domain EPEVTQTPSHQVTQMGQEVILRCVPISNHLYFYWYRQILGQKVEFLVSFYNNEISEKSEIFDDQFSVERPDGSNFTLKIRSTKLEDSAMYFCASSETGYTDTQYFGPGTRLTVL.

In its sample, this clonotype was seen many times. The rearrangement joins TRBV6-1 to TRBJ2-1; a weak D match, TRBD2 (6 bases). CDR3 length: 14 amino acids. V lost 6 bases and J lost 8, with 17 bases in between. CDR1 and CDR2 from the germline V gene are MNHNS and SASEGT. As DNA, the CDR3 is TGTGCCAGCAGGGAGGGTGCAGGGAGCGATGAGCAGTTCTTC. Residues: CASREGAGSDEQFF.

V gene TRBV2 combines with J gene TRBJ1-1; D not certain. The V gene's germline CDR1 is SNHLY and CDR2 FYNNEI. The CDR3 is 14 residues long. V gave up 3 bases and J gave up 3 bases, with 11 bases separating them. Here the CDR3 DNA reads TGTGCCAGCAGTGAGAACGCCCCGTACACTGAAGCTTTCTTT. Translated, it gives CASSENAPYTEAFF. Based on the CDR3 plus reference TRBV2 and TRBJ1-1, the full variable domain is EPEVTQTPSHQVTQMGQEVILRCVPISNHLYFYWYRQILGQKVEFLVSFYNNEISEKSEIFDDQFSVERPDGSNFTLKIRSTKLEDSAMYFCASSENAPYTEAFFGQGTRLTVV.

The V call is TRBV27, the J call TRBJ2-4, with a weak D call TRBD1 (6 bases). The J call may be faulty, since TRBJ2-1 better matches the DNA end. CDR3 length: 17 residues. Germline assignment: CDR1 MNHEY and CDR2 SMNVEV (reference sequence). The CDR3 nucleotides are TGTGCCAGCAGTTTGGCACAGGGTCCTTCTACGACATACGAGCAGTTCTTC. This gives the protein CASSLAQGPSTTYEQFF.

This chain connects TRBV9 to TRBJ1-2; D gene unclear. Trimming removed 0 bases at V and 8 bases at J, with 17 bases between. The CDR3 extends over 15 amino acids. Germline CDR1 is SGDLS and CDR2 is YYNGEE. The CDR3 DNA reads TGTGCCAGCAGCGTAGAGCCCCATGAGAGTTCGGGCTACACCTTC. The encoded protein is CASSVEPHESSGYTF.

The rearrangement links TRBV30 to TRBJ2-7, with D maybe TRBD2 (5 bases). The CDR3 loop spans 14 amino acids. Germline values: CDR1 GTSNPN, CDR2 SVGIG (reference sequence). The V end was cut by 0 bases, the J end by 2 bases, with 11 bases between. This CDR3 reads CAWSVLEGTYEQYF. The DNA of the CDR3 is TGTGCCTGGAGTGTACTTGAGGGTACCTACGAGCAGTACTTC.

The V gene is TRBV5-5, the J gene TRBJ2-7; no definite D call. CDR1 SGHKS and CDR2 YYEKEE come from the germline V gene (reference sequence). This CDR3 spans 15 amino acids. V lost 3 bases, J lost 0 bases, and 13 bases lay in between. CDR3 DNA sequence: TGTGCCAGCAGCTCGGTCGGGTTTACCTCCTACGAGCAGTACTTC. Translated, it gives CASSSVGFTSYEQYF.

This clonotype was found a few times. V is TRBV12-3 or TRBV12-4 and J is TRBJ1-4, with D possibly matching TRBD1 (6 bases). The CDR3 runs to 13 residues. V lost 10 bases to trimming and J lost 5 bases, with 14 bases between them. CDR3 DNA sequence: TGTGCCAACGCGAGGGGGGTCAATGAAAAACTGTTTTTT. Translation: CANARGVNEKLFF.

This clonotype was detected many times. The chain is built from TRBV29-1 and TRBJ2-1; no clear D. The germline CDR1 and CDR2 sequences are SQVTM and ANQGSEA. V dropped 3 bases and J dropped 9 bases, with 12 bases sitting between them. The CDR3 consists of 12 residues. The CDR3 sequence is CSVDGVLPEQFF. The CDR3 bases are TGCAGCGTTGACGGCGTGCTGCCTGAGCAGTTCTTC.

As for this clonotype: A much larger clone lies one base from this, so it may be a read error. The chain links TRBV12-3 or TRBV12-4 to TRBJ1-2, with TRBD1 as a possible D gene (5 bases). This CDR3 is 12 amino acids long. In nucleotides, the CDR3 is TGTGCCGGCAGTTTTGGAGGGGATGGCTACACCTTC. Encoded protein: CAGSFGGDGYTF.

CDR3 sequence reads: CASSYSSGLRGYTF. The DNA for the CDR3 is TGTGCCAGCAGTTACTCGAGCGGCCTCCGGGGCTACACCTTC. This chain joins TRBV6-5 and TRBJ1-2; no clear D. The CDR3 length is 14 residues. The germline V gene has CDR1 MNHEY and CDR2 SVGAGI. V dropped 0 bases and J dropped 8 bases, with 13 bases sitting between them.

This chain joins TRBV12-3 or TRBV12-4 and TRBJ2-2; 8 bases match TRBD2. V shed 8 bases and J 4 bases; nucleotides not matched to a gene: 6. The CDR3 covers 14 residues. The CDR3 coding sequence is TGTGCCAGCCGCCGGGAGGGCCGCACCGGGGAGCTGTTTTTT. Amino acid sequence: CASRREGRTGELFF.

The genes are TRBV7-2 and TRBJ1-1; maybe TRBD1 (5 bases). This CDR3 comprises 12 residues. V lost 3 bases, J lost 8 bases, and 10 bases lay in between. Looked up from germline, CDR1 is SGHTA and CDR2 is FQGNSA. CDR3 loop: CASSLAGGEAFF. CDR3 bases: TGTGCCAGCAGCTTGGCGGGGGGAGAAGCTTTCTTT.

Remarks on this clonotype: One junction end disagrees with the germline gene, perhaps due to a read error. The V call is TRBV28, the J call TRBJ1-5, with a tentative D call TRBD1 (5 bases). Germline V gene data show CDR1 as MDHEN and CDR2 as SYDVKM. The CDR3 sequence is 14 residues long. In nucleotides, the CDR3 is TGTGCCAGCAGGTCCCAGGGTGGCAATCGGCCCCAGCATTTT. Translating gives CASRSQGGNRPQHF.

This clonotype has a count of ten or more. The chain uses TRBV27 and TRBJ2-4, with D maybe TRBD2 (5 bases). Trimming shortened V by 4 bases and J by 0 bases, and 10 bases separated the two germline ends. Germline CDR1 MNHEY, CDR2 SMNVEV (reference sequence). The CDR3 runs 15 residues. CDR3 region: CASSSDGIAKNIQYF. The CDR3 region has the DNA TGTGCCAGCAGTTCGGACGGGATAGCCAAAAACATTCAGTACTTC.

Worth noting for this clonotype: One end of the junction varies from germline; a read error may be responsible. This chain uses TRBV5-5 with TRBJ2-1; D may match TRBD1 or TRBD2 (5 bases each). Germline V gene sequence: CDR1 SGHKS, CDR2 YYEKEE (reference sequence). The CDR3 covers 16 residues. For the CDR3, the DNA is TGTGCCAACAGCTTCACGGCCGGGGCAGTAGACAATGAGCAGTTCTTC. Residues: CANSFTAGAVDNEQFF.

The J gene is TRBJ2-1, the V gene TRBV5-1, with D perhaps being TRBD1 or TRBD2 (5 bases each). This CDR3 has 17 amino acids. From germline, CDR1 is SGHRS and CDR2 YFSETQ. Trimming left V 5 bases short and J 2 bases short, with 20 bases between. The CDR3 DNA reads as TGCGCCAGCAGTTTCAGACAAGCTCGGGGCCCCTACAATGAGCAGTTCTTC. Translating gives CASSFRQARGPYNEQFF.

The CDR3 reads CSAGMGSNQPQHF. The CDR3 coding sequence is TGCAGTGCCGGAATGGGGAGCAATCAGCCCCAGCATTTT. The chain employs TRBV20-1 and TRBJ1-5; D ambiguous. The CDR3 covers 13 residues. V lost 6 bases, J lost 1 base, and 10 bases lay in between. Looked up from germline, CDR1 is DFQATT and CDR2 is SNEGSKA (reference sequence).